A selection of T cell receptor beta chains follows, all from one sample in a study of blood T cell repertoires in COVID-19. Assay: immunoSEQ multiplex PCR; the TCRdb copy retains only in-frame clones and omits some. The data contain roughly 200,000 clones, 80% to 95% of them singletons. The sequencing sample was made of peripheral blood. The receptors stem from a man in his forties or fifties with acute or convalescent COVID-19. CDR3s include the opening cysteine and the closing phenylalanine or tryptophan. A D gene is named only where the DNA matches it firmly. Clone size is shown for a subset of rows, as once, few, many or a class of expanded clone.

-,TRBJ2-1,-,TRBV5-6,CASGMTPVAYNEQFF,TGTGCCAGCGGTATGACTCCGGTAGCCTACAATGAGCAGTTCTTC
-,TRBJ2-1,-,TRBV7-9,CASSLVLADPPTDEQFF,TGTGCCAGCAGCTTAGTATTAGCGGACCCCCCAACGGATGAGCAGTTCTTC
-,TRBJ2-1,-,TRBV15,CATCPGWATNEQFF,TGTGCCACCTGCCCAGGGTGGGCTACCAATGAGCAGTTCTTC
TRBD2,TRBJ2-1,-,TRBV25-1,CASSDPTSGTSYNEQFF,TGTGCCAGCAGTGATCCTACAAGCGGGACGAGTTACAATGAGCAGTTCTTC
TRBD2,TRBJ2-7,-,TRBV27,CASSPEGAASGRREQYF,TGTGCCAGCAGTCCCGAGGGGGCGGCTAGCGGGAGGAGAGAGCAGTACTTC
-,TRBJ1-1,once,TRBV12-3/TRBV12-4,CASTRGNTEAFF,TGTGCCAGCACTAGGGGGAACACTGAAGCTTTCTTT
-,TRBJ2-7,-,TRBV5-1,CASSFRDSLGGEQYF,TGCGCCAGCAGCTTTAGGGACAGCCTGGGGGGCGAGCAGTACTTC
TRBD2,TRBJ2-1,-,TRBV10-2,CASRSAASGRQGQFF,TGCGCCAGCAGAAGTGCGGCTAGCGGGAGGCAGGGGCAGTTCTTC
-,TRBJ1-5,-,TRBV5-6,CASSPKQGQPQHF,TGTGCCAGCAGCCCAAAGCAGGGGCAGCCCCAGCATTTT
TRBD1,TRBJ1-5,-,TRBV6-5,CASSYSRQGNQPQHF,TGTGCCAGCAGTTACTCCCGACAGGGTAATCAGCCCCAGCATTTT
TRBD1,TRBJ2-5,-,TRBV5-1,CASSSGQVQETQYF,TGCGCCAGCAGCAGCGGACAGGTCCAAGAGACCCAGTACTTC
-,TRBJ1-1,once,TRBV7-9,CASSLTTGGHEAFF,TGTGCCAGCAGCTTAACGACCGGCGGGCATGAAGCTTTCTTT
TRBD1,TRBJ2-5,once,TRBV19,CASSTGGQETQYF,TGTGCCAGTAGTACAGGGGGCCAAGAGACCCAGTACTTC
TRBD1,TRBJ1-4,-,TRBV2,CASSQDRGRLEKLFF,TGTGCCAGCAGTCAGGACAGGGGGCGCCTTGAAAAACTGTTTTTT
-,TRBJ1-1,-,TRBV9,CASSVGAGNTEAFF,TGTGCCAGCAGCGTAGGAGCGGGGAACACTGAAGCTTTCTTT
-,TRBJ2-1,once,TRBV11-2,CASSLGPGDHNEQFF,TGTGCCAGCAGCTTAGGACCAGGGGACCACAATGAGCAGTTCTTC
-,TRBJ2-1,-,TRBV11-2,CASSSGQSSYNEQFF,TGTGCCAGCAGCTCTGGACAAAGCTCCTACAATGAGCAGTTCTTC
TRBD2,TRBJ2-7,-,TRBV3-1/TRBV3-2,CASSQGLAGSYEQYF,TGTGCCAGCAGCCAGGGTCTAGCGGGCTCCTACGAGCAGTACTTC
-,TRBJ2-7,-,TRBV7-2,CASSLGRSAAPRLGQYF,TGTGCCAGCAGCCTAGGGCGGTCGGCAGCCCCTCGGTTGGGGCAGTACTTC
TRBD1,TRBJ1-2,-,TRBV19,CASTPGQRPNYGYTF,TGTGCCAGTACCCCGGGACAGCGACCTAACTATGGCTACACCTTC
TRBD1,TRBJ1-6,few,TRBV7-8,CASSLVAGTGGSPLHF,TGTGCCAGCAGCTTAGTGGCGGGGACAGGGGGTTCACCCCTCCACTTT
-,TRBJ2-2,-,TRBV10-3,CATHRDRTNTGELFF,TGTGCCACCCACCGAGACAGGACGAACACCGGGGAGCTGTTTTTT
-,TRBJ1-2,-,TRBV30,CAWTAGAGPNYGYTF,TGTGCCTGGACCGCAGGGGCAGGTCCTAACTATGGCTACACCTTC
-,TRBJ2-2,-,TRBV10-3,CASLLGPYTGELFF,TGTGCTTCCCTGCTAGGCCCCTACACCGGGGAGCTGTTTTTT
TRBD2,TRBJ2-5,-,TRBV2,CASRQRTSGGGETQYF,TGTGCCAGCAGACAGAGGACTAGCGGGGGGGGAGAGACCCAGTACTTC
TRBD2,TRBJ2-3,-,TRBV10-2,CASIAGGSDTQYF,TGCGCCAGCATAGCGGGAGGATCAGATACGCAGTATTTT
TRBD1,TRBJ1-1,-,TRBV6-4,CASSPDRAGTEAFF,TGTGCCAGCAGCCCAGACAGGGCGGGGACTGAAGCTTTCTTT
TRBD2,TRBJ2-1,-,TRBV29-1,CSVVGSLAVTNEQFF,TGCAGCGTTGTCGGCTCGCTAGCGGTTACGAATGAGCAGTTCTTC
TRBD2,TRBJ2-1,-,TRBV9,CASSGGGGSSYNEQFF,TGTGCCAGCAGCGGAGGCGGGGGGAGCTCCTACAATGAGCAGTTCTTC
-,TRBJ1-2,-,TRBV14,CASSPQARYGYTF,TGTGCCAGCAGTCCCCAAGCCCGCTATGGCTACACCTTC
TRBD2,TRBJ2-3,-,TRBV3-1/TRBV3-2,CASSQERGSDTQYF,TGTGCCAGCAGCCAAGAGCGGGGGTCAGATACGCAGTATTTT
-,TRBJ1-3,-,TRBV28,CASSLTRISGNTIYF,TGTGCCAGCAGTTTAACCAGGATCTCTGGAAACACCATATATTTT
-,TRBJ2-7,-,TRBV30,CAWSRGDLGEQYF,TGTGCCTGGAGCAGGGGGGACTTGGGGGAGCAGTACTTC
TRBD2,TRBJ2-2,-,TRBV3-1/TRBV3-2,CASSLSRTSENTGELFF,TGTGCCAGCAGCCTAAGCCGTACTAGCGAGAACACCGGGGAGCTGTTTTTT
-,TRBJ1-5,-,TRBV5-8,CASSMTVLNNQPQHF,TGTGCCAGCAGCATGACAGTACTCAACAATCAGCCCCAGCATTTT
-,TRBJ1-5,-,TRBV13,CASSLRGQGKGQPQHF,TGTGCCAGCAGCTTAAGGGGCCAGGGGAAGGGTCAGCCCCAGCATTTT
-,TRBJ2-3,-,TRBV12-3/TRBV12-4,CASSTGDSDTQYF,TGTGCCAGCAGCACTGGAGACTCAGATACGCAGTATTTT
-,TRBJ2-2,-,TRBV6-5,CASSYGGSRNTGELFF,TGTGCCAGCAGTTACGGAGGGTCCCGGAACACCGGGGAGCTGTTTTTT
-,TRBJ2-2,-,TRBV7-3,CASSLTLRGVGELFF,TGTGCCAGCAGCTTAACCCTGCGGGGTGTCGGGGAGCTGTTTTTT
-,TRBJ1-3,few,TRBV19,CASTPPDGGSSGNTIYF,TGTGCCAGTACTCCCCCGGACGGAGGATCCTCTGGAAACACCATATATTTT
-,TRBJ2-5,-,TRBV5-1,CASSLGPYQETQYF,TGCGCCAGCAGCTTGGGTCCGTACCAAGAGACCCAGTACTTC
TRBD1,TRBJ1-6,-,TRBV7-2,CASSLFRGSNSPLHF,TGTGCCAGCAGCTTGTTCAGGGGGAGTAATTCACCCCTCCACTTT
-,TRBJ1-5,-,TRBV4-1,CASSPIFGTSNQPQHF,TGCGCCAGCAGCCCTATATTTGGGACTTCTAATCAGCCCCAGCATTTT